This TCR beta chain was captured in a study of cytomegalovirus exposure and HLA in healthy donors. Study details: An earlier analysis found some 100 million unique TCR beta sequences from about 190 million T cells. The study, taken as a whole, reports: A highly shared variant cluster was judged a likely technical artifact. There were a few CMV-associated chains whose specificity for CMV antigens was confirmed in vitro. 87-base-pair reads could not separate some V segments, including TRBV6-2 and TRBV6-3.

Researchers ran the PCR with 60 Vbeta and 13 Jbeta primers. TCRdb keeps only in-frame clones here, not all; method: immunoSEQ multiplex PCR. This table holds 130,000 to 150,000 clones, roughly 76% found once. On this clone itself: Its antigen is still unknown.

CDR1 and CDR2 from the germline V gene are SGHRS and YFSETQ. V gave up 0 bases and J gave up 0 bases, with 13 bases separating them. The CDR3 has 17 amino acids. The TCR was taken from a human donor in good health. V is TRBV5-1 and J is TRBJ1-3, with unresolved D. The material sequenced was PBMCs. The CDR3 loop reads CASSLEALASSGNTIYF. Written as DNA, the CDR3 is TGCGCCAGCAGCTTGGAAGCGTTGGCTAGCTCTGGAAACACCATATATTTT.